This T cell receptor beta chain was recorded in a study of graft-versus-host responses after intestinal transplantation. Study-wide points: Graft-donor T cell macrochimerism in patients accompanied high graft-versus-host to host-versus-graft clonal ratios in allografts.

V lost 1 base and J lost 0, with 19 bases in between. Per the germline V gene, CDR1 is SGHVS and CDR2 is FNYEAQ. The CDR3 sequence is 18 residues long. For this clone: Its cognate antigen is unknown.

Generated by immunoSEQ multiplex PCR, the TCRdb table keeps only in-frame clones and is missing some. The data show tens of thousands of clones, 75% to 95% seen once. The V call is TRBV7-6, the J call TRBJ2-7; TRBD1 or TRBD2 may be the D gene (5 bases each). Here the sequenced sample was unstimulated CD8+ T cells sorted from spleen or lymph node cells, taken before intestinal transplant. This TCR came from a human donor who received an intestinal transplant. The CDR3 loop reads CASSLVATDSGLSYEQYF. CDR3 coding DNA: TGTGCCAGCAGCTTAGTTGCAACTGACAGTGGACTCTCCTACGAGCAGTACTTC.